This T cell receptor beta chain was sequenced during a study of blood T cell repertoires in COVID-19. Study at large: From the United States, Italy and Spain came samples of acute and convalescent COVID-19.

The table came from immunoSEQ multiplex PCR; TCRdb's copy has only in-frame clones and leaves some out. The sample yields a few hundred thousand clones, roughly 87% seen once. Which cohort a participant joined came from the clinical history participants gave. This CDR3 spans 15 amino acids. V lost 4 bases to trimming and J lost 0 bases, with 12 bases between them. The germline CDR1 and CDR2 sequences are MGHRA and YSYEKL. This TCR was sampled from a woman under 40 who had recovered from COVID-19. Sample: PBMCs or T cells enriched from blood (not recorded which). This chain connects TRBV4-1 to TRBJ1-1; D may be TRBD1 (5 bases). This CDR3 reads CASSPTRGLNTEAFF. In nucleotides, the CDR3 is TGCGCCAGCAGCCCGACTAGGGGATTGAACACTGAAGCTTTCTTT.